This TCR beta chain was recorded in a study of blood T cell repertoires in COVID-19. The germline V gene has CDR1 KGHSH and CDR2 LQKENI. Trimming took off 2 bases at V and 6 bases at J, with 16 bases between the two ends. The CDR3 loop spans 15 amino acids. Profiled with immunoSEQ multiplex PCR; TCRdb holds only in-frame clones, not every one. The sample lists some 380,000 clones, more than 75% occurring once. This clonotype originated in a human donor with acute or convalescent COVID-19. The donor label of this sample is uncertain. Sequencing input: peripheral blood. The genes are TRBV18 and TRBJ1-2, with D unresolved. CDR3 sequence (DNA): TGTGCCAGCTCACCAAGCCGAAACGGGCGGGATGGCTACACCTTC. Translation gives CASSPSRNGRDGYTF.